The 21 T cell receptor beta chains below come from one sample, sequenced in a study of blood T cell repertoires in COVID-19. Here immunoSEQ multiplex PCR was the method, and the copy in TCRdb shows in-frame clones only, minus some. The profile covers about 97,000 clones, with roughly 82% appearing a single time and less than 5% taken by the ten largest. Sample: peripheral blood. These receptors all stem from a human donor in a cohort sampled during active COVID-19.

This clone was detected once. This chain links TRBV19 with TRBJ2-3, with 7 bases aligning to TRBD1. The CDR3 covers 14 residues. The junction had 5 bases not matched to a gene; V was cut back by 6 bases and J by 2 bases. Germline V gene lookup returns CDR1 LNHDA and CDR2 SQIVND (reference sequence). The CDR3 region has the DNA TGTGCCAGTAGACTGACAGGGACCACAGATACGCAGTATTTT. It is translated as CASRLTGTTDTQYF.

The chain combines TRBV24-1 with TRBJ2-7; D is unresolved. Germline lookup yields CDR1 KGHDR and CDR2 SFDVKD. V lost 5 bases, J lost 4 bases, and 8 bases lay in between. The CDR3 totals 12 residues. The CDR3 DNA follows: TGTGCCACCAGTGCAAACAGTTACGAGCAGTACTTC. Its translation: CATSANSYEQYF.

The J gene is TRBJ2-1, the V gene TRBV6-5, with 9 positions matching TRBD2. CDR3 length equals 16 residues. V shed 4 bases and J 3 bases; nucleotides not matched to a gene: 7. Looked up from germline, CDR1 is MNHEY and CDR2 is SVGAGI. The CDR3 sequence: CASSSRLAENYNEQFF. CDR3 coding DNA: TGTGCCAGCAGTTCCCGACTAGCGGAGAACTACAATGAGCAGTTCTTC.

The CDR3 coding sequence is TGTGCCAGCAGTTACTCATATGGCGGGGGCTATGGCTACACCTTC. This codes for CASSYSYGGGYGYTF. The chain carries TRBV6-2 or TRBV6-3 and TRBJ1-2; perhaps TRBD1 as D (5 bases). The CDR3 loop spans 15 amino acids. Trimming pared 0 bases from V and 4 bases from J, leaving 12 bases between. The germline V gene encodes CDR1 MNHEY and CDR2 SVGEGT.

This clone was detected only once. The gene calls are TRBV28 and TRBJ2-2, with D tentatively TRBD1 (6 bases). Trimming cost V 8 bases and J 6 bases, with 16 bases left between them. CDR3 size: 14 residues. From germline, CDR1 is MDHEN and CDR2 SYDVKM. CDR3 coding DNA: TGTGCCAGCGACTCGTGGACAGTCCCCGGGGAGCTGTTTTTT. Translated: CASDSWTVPGELFF.

The rearrangement joins TRBV6-2 or TRBV6-3 to TRBJ2-7; 7 bases are a match to TRBD1. V trimming: 6 bases; J trimming: 4 bases; junction bases outside the gene matches: 12. Per the germline V gene, CDR1 is MNHEY and CDR2 is SVGEGT. The CDR3 is 15 amino acids. This CDR3 is CASRPQGVSAYEQYF. CDR3 DNA: TGTGCCAGCAGACCTCAGGGGGTATCGGCGTACGAGCAGTACTTC.

The chain is built from TRBV4-3 and TRBJ2-2; D is possibly TRBD2 (5 bases). The V gene's germline CDR1 is LGHNA and CDR2 YSLEER. Trimming left V 0 bases short and J 6 bases short, with 8 bases between. This CDR3 spans 14 amino acids. The CDR3 reads CASSQEEVAGELFF. The CDR3 nucleotides are TGCGCCAGCAGCCAAGAGGAGGTAGCCGGGGAGCTGTTTTTT.

The CDR3 nucleotides are TGTGCCAGCAGTTTACGGACAGGGACTGAAGCTTTCTTT. This gives the protein CASSLRTGTEAFF. V is TRBV28 and J is TRBJ1-1, with 8 bases aligning to TRBD1. This CDR3 spans 13 amino acids. CDR1 MDHEN and CDR2 SYDVKM come from the germline V gene. The junction had 1 base not matched to a gene; V was cut back by 2 bases and J by 5 bases. Full variable domain (remainder filled in from reference TRBV28 and TRBJ1-1): DVKVTQSSRYLVKRTGEKVFLECVQDMDHENMFWYRQDPGLGLRLIYFSYDVKMKEKGDIPEGYSVSREKKERFSLILESASTNQTSMYLCASSLRTGTEAFFGQGTRLTVV.

V and J are TRBV18 and TRBJ1-2, with D possibly being TRBD1 (5 bases). Germline CDR1 reads KGHSH; CDR2 reads LQKENI. Trimming cost V 2 bases and J 6 bases, with 16 bases left between them. CDR3 length equals 15 residues. The CDR3 region is CASSPVLEGVDGYTF. The CDR3 coding sequence is TGTGCCAGCTCACCAGTTTTGGAAGGGGTCGATGGCTACACCTTC.

The gene calls are TRBV23-1 and TRBJ1-5, with D perhaps TRBD1 (5 bases). TRBV23-1 is sorted into the ORF group, with uncertain function. The CDR3 contains 16 residues. Between the trimmed V and J ends, which lost 3 bases and 6 bases, there was a span of 18 bases. The CDR3 DNA sequence: TGCGCCAGCAGTCACCCTCTTGGAGGGGCTCTTCAGCCCCAGCATTTT. As protein: CASSHPLGGALQPQHF.

Only a few counts were recorded for this clone. The chain carries TRBV30 and TRBJ1-2, with D possibly matching TRBD1 (6 bases). The germline V gene has CDR1 GTSNPN and CDR2 SVGIG (reference sequence). The CDR3 spans 15 residues. Between the trimmed V and J ends, which lost 0 bases and 4 bases, there was a span of 15 bases. CDR3 region: CAWSVQAGAPYGYTF. CDR3 nucleotide sequence: TGTGCCTGGAGTGTACAGGCAGGGGCACCCTATGGCTACACCTTC.

The rearrangement uses TRBV25-1 and TRBJ1-5; D gene unclear. The V gene lost 1 base and the J gene lost 3 bases, with 13 bases spanning the gap. CDR3 length: 16 amino acids. CDR1 is MGHDK, CDR2 SYGVNS, per germline. CDR3: CASSESGLGPNQPQHF. In DNA, the CDR3 is TGTGCCAGCAGTGAATCCGGACTAGGACCCAATCAGCCCCAGCATTTT.

CDR3 loop: CASSLLWNTEAFF. The CDR3 DNA reads TGTGCCAGCAGCTTATTATGGAACACTGAAGCTTTCTTT. The V gene is TRBV7-2, the J gene TRBJ1-1; D uncertain. In germline, CDR1 is SGHTA, CDR2 FQGNSA. Trimming left V 2 bases short and J 1 base short, with 5 bases between. The CDR3 totals 13 residues.

The chain joins TRBV30 to TRBJ1-6; 7 nucleotides align to TRBD1. This CDR3 contains 15 residues. Germline lookup yields CDR1 GTSNPN and CDR2 SVGIG (reference sequence). Trimming took 2 bases from V and 10 from J; bases not matched to a gene: 11. CDR3 coding DNA: TGTGCCTGGAGTCCTAGACAGGGATCCCGCTCACCCCTCCACTTT. It encodes CAWSPRQGSRSPLHF. Full variable domain (remainder filled in from reference TRBV30 and TRBJ1-6): SQTIHQWPATLVQPVGSPLSLECTVEGTSNPNLYWYRQAAGRGLQLLFYSVGIGQISSEVPQNLSASRPQDRQFILSSKKLLLSDSGFYLCAWSPRQGSRSPLHFGNGTRLTVT.

The chain joins TRBV7-2 to TRBJ2-7; 8 bases are shared with TRBD2. CDR1 and CDR2 (germline): SGHTA, FQGNSA. The ends lost 5 bases at V and 2 bases at J; junction bases unmatched: 5. The CDR3 loop spans 14 amino acids. CDR3 nucleotides: TGTGCCAGCAGCCTCCGGGGGGGGGCCTACGAGCAGTACTTC. Encoded protein: CASSLRGGAYEQYF.

J is TRBJ2-7 and V is TRBV6-6, with a tentative D call TRBD1 (6 bases). Germline CDR1 reads MNHNY; CDR2 reads SVGAGI (reference sequence). The CDR3 length is 15 residues. Trimming removed 0 bases at V and 4 bases at J, with 13 bases between. The CDR3 DNA reads TGTGCCAGCAGTTACTCTTCAGGGGTGGGATACGAGCAGTACTTC. The encoded protein is CASSYSSGVGYEQYF.

The chain joins TRBV27 to TRBJ2-1; 11 nucleotides line up with TRBD2. The CDR3 has 15 residues. J gave up 6 bases and V 5 bases, and 6 bases lay outside the gene matches. Germline CDR1 reads MNHEY; CDR2 reads SMNVEV (reference sequence). The CDR3 here is CASSGLAGGFNEQFF. The CDR3 nucleotides are TGTGCCAGCAGTGGTCTAGCGGGGGGCTTCAATGAGCAGTTCTTC.

The chain employs TRBV5-1 and TRBJ2-7; unclear D gene. This CDR3 comprises 13 residues. Trimming pared 4 bases from V and 0 bases from J, leaving 8 bases between. CDR1 SGHRS and CDR2 YFSETQ come from the germline V gene. The CDR3 reads CASSKTVSYEQYF. The CDR3 DNA reads TGCGCCAGCAGCAAGACTGTCTCCTACGAGCAGTACTTC.

The DNA of the CDR3 is TGTGCCAGCAGCCAACTGGACAGTAACATTCAGTACTTC. Its protein product is CASSQLDSNIQYF. V usage is TRBV14 and J usage is TRBJ2-4, with a weak D call TRBD1 (6 bases). The germline CDR1 and CDR2 sequences are SGHDN and FVKESK. V was shortened by 2 bases and J by 7 bases, with 9 bases between the two germline ends. The CDR3 is 13 amino acids.

DNA for the CDR3: TGTGCCAGCAGCCCCATAGCGGCGAACAATGAGCAGTTCTTC. Translated, it gives CASSPIAANNEQFF. The chain combines TRBV5-4 with TRBJ2-1, with D tentatively TRBD2 (6 bases). CDR1 SGHNT and CDR2 YYREEE come from the germline V gene (reference sequence). V dropped 4 bases and J dropped 5 bases, with 13 bases sitting between them. The CDR3 is 14 amino acids.

A single count supports this clone. The sample holds other DNA sequences that translate to the same CDR3. This chain joins TRBV21-1 and TRBJ2-3; the table's D call of TRBD1 was not tested on the DNA. TRBV21-1 is recorded as a pseudogene. The CDR3 has 15 residues. CDR3 bases: TGTGCTACAGGTGGGGCCAGAACTAGCACAGATACGCAGTATTTT. It translates to CATGGARTSTDTQYF.